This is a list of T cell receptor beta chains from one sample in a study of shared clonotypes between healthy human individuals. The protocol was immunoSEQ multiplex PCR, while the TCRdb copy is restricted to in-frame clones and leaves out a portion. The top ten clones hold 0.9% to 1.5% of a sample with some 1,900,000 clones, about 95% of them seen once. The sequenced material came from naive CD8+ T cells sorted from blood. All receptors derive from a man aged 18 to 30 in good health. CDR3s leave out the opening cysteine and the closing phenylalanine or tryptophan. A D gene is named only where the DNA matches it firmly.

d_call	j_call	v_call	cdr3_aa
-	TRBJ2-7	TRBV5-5	ASSLWSGGSYEQY
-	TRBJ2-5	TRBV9	ASSVEEGKETQY
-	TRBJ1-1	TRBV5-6	ASSFGATAEAF
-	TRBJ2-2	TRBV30	AWDLTSTIWTGELF
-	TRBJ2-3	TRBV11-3	ASSLDPGRGADTQY
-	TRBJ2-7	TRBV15	ATSRAWTAKDYEQY
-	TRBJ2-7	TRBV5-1	ASSPNRDSSYEQY
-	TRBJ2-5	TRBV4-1	ASSQPGQGLFGETQY
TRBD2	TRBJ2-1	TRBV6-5	ASSPSGGSYNEQF
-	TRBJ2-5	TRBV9	ASSVAGSPFGETQY
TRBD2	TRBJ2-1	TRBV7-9	ASSPQTSGAYNEQF
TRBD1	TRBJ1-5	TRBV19	ASSNSPGQVINQPQH
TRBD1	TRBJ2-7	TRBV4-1	ASSQDNSGTGGYEQY
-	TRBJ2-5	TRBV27	ASSLRQVNFQETQY
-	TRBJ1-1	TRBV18	ASSPLNTEAF
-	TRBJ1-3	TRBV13	ASTVGNSGNTIY
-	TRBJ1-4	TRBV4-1	ASSPGPLMEEKLF
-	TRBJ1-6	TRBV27	ASSLERGTFNSPLH
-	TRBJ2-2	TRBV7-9	ASSLTDTGELF
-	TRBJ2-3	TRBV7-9	ASSYWIGGAQTDTQY
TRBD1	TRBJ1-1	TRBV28	ASRPTGWNTEAF
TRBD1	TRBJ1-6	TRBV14	ASTATGLKSPLH
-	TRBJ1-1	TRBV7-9	ASSLGLTITEAF
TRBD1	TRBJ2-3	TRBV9	ASSVAGGGDTQY
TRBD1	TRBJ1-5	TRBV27	ASSLVSGGNNQPQH
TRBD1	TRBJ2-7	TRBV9	ASSVGQGAYEQY
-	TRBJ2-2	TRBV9	ASSVLAGQRGGELF
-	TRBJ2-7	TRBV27	ASSLGTPYEQY
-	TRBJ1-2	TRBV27	ASSLRDGFYGYT
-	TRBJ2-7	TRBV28	ASSPGTALG
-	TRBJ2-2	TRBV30	AWNTPGGILAGELF
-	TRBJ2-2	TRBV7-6	ASSFSIIGGTGELF
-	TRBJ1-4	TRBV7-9	ASQGKGEKLF
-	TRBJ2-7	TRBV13	ASRPVRQTYEQY
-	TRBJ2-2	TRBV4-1	ASSQEGDRNTGELF
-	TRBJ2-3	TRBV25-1	ASSLASDTQY
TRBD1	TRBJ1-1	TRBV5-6	ASSPEDRDTEAF
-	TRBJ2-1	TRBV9	ASSVVGAMQQF
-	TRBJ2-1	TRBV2	ASSRTVYNEQF
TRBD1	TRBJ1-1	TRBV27	ASTPLTGGTEAF
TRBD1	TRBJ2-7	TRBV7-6	ASSLAGQGSYEQY
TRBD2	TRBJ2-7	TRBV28	ASSSLLPSLAGVAYEQY
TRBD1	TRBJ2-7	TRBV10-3	AISETGQTYEQY
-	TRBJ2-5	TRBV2	ASRGTVQETQY
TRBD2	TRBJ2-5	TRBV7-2	ASSLVASGSETQY
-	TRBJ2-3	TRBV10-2	ASSEGDTQY
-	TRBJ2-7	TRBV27	ASSFYLDPSYEQY
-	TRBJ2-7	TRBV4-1	ASSQVQGTVNSYEQY
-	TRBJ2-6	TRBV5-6	ASSWLEVSGANVLT
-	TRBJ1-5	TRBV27	ASSPHGVNQPQH
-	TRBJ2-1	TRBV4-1	ASSQESGLPYNEQF